This T cell receptor (beta chain) was sequenced for a study of blood T cell repertoires in COVID-19. Study overall: Some COVID-19 samples were acute and others convalescent; all came from the United States, Italy and Spain. T cells, B-cell-depleted T cells, or PBMCs provided the cDNA or gDNA that served as material.

Germline CDR1 reads KGHDR; CDR2 reads SFDVKD. This CDR3 is 14 amino acids long. As to this clone: An end of the junction does not agree with germline; a read error may underlie this.

In the study's own analysis: Using reference gene primer amplification, nucleated cell counts were estimated. Sequencing used immunoSEQ multiplex PCR; TCRdb keeps in-frame clones, though not all of them. The V and J calls and the clone size are those of that table, but D and trimming were determined from the DNA. The table has about 70,000 clones, around four fifths seen once; the top ten hold under 2%. The TCR was taken from a woman in her sixties with acute or convalescent COVID-19. The specimen was peripheral blood. The chain employs TRBV24-1 and TRBJ1-4; no reliable D call. CDR3: CATSDSPPNEKLFF. Here the CDR3 DNA reads TGTGCCACCAGTGATTCCCCACCTAACGAAAAACTGTTTTTT.